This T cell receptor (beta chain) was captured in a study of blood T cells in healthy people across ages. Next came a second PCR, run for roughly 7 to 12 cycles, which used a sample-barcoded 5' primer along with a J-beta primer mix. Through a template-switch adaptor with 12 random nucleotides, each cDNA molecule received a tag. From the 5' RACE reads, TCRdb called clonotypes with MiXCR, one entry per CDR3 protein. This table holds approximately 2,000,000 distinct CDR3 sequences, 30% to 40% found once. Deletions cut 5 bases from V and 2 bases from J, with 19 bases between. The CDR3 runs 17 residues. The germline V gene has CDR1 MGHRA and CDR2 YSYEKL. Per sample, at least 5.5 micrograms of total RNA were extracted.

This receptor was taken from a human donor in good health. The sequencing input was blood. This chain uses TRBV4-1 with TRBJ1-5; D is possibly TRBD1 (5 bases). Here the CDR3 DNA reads TGCGCCAGCAGCTCACGGCCTGGGGGAATTGGCAATCAGCCCCAGCATTTT. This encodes CASSSRPGGIGNQPQHF.